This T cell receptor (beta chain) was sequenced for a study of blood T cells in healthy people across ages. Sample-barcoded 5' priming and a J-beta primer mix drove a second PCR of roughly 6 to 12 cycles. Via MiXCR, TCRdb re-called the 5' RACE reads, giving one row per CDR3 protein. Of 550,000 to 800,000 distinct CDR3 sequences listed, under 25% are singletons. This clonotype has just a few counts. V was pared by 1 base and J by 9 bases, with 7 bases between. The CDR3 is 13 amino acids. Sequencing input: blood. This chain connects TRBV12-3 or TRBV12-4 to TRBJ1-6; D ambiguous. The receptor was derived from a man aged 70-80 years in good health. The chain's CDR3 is CASSLDLRSPLHF. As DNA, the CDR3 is TGTGCCAGCAGTTTAGATTTGCGTTCACCCCTCCACTTT.